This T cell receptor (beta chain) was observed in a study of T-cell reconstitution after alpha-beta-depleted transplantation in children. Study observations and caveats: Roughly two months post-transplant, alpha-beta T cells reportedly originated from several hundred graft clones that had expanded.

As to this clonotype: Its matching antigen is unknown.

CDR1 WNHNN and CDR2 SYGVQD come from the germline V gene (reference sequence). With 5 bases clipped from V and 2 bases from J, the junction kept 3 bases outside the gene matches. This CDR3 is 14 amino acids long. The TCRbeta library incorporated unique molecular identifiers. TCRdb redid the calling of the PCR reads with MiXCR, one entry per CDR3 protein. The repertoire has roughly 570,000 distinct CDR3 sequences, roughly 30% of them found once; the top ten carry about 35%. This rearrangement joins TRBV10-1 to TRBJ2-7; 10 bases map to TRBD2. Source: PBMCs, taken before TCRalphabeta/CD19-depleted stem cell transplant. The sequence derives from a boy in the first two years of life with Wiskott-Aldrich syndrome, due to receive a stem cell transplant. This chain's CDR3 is CASSRGLAPYEQYF. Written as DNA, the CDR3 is TGCGCCAGCAGTCGGGGACTAGCGCCCTACGAGCAGTACTTC.